The text below deals with one T cell receptor beta chain. The CDR3 has 16 amino acids. Germline V gives CDR1 SGHVT, CDR2 SQSDAQ. Primers used in a second PCR of about 7 to 12 cycles were a sample-barcoded 5' primer and a J-beta primer mix. Each of the cDNA molecules was tagged by a template-switch adaptor with 12 random nucleotides. Researchers report that each sample yielded at least 3 million CDR3-containing paired-end reads. TCRdb re-analysed the 5' RACE reads in MiXCR, keeping a single row per CDR3 protein. Of 650,000 to 800,000 distinct CDR3 sequences detected, more than 40% appear once; the ten largest clones hold nearly 20%. The source of the sample is a study of blood T cells in healthy people across ages.

The sequence was obtained from a man aged 60 to 69 in good health. Material: blood. This rearrangement joins TRBV7-4 to TRBJ2-5; D might be TRBD2 (6 bases). The DNA end is more similar to TRBJ2-7, so the J call may be wrong. CDR3 in amino acids: CASSYVGLVRGYEQYF. The DNA for the CDR3 is TGTGCCAGCAGCTACGTTGGTTTGGTGCGGGGCTACGAGCAGTACTTC.